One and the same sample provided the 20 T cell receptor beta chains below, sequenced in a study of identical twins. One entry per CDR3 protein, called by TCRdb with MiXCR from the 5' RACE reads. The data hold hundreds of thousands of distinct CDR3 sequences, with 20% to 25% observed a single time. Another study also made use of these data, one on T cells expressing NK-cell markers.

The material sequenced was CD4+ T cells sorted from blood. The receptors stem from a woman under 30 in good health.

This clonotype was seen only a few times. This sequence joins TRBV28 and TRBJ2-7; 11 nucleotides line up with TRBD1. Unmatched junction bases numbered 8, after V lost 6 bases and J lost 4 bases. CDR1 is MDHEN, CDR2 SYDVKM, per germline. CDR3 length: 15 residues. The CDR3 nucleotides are TGTGCCAGCAGGGGGACGGGACAGGGGGGATACGAGCAGTACTTC. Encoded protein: CASRGTGQGGYEQYF. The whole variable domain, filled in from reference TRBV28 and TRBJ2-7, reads DVKVTQSSRYLVKRTGEKVFLECVQDMDHENMFWYRQDPGLGLRLIYFSYDVKMKEKGDIPEGYSVSREKKERFSLILESASTNQTSMYLCASRGTGQGGYEQYFGPGTRLTVT.

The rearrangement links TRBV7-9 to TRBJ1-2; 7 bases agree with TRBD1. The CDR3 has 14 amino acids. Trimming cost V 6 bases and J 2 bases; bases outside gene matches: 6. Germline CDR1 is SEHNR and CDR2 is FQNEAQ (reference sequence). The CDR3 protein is CASSPQGENYGYTF. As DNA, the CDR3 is TGTGCCAGCAGTCCGCAGGGGGAAAACTATGGCTACACCTTC.

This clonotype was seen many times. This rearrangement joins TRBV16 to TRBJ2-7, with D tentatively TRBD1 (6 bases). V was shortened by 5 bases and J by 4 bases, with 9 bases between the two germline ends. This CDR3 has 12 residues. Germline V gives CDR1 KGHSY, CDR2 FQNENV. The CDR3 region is CASSRTAYEQYF. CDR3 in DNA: TGTGCCAGCAGCAGGACAGCTTACGAGCAGTACTTC.

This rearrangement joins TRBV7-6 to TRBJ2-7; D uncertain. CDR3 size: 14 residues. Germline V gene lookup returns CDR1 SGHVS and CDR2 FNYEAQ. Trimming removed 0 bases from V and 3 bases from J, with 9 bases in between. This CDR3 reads CASSLAHIDYEQYF. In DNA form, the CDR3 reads TGTGCCAGCAGCTTAGCCCACATTGACTACGAGCAGTACTTC.

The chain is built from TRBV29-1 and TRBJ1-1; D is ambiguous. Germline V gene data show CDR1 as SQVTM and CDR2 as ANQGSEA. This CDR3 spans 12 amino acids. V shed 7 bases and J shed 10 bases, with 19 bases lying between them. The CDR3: CSALDSPRGAFF. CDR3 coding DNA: TGCAGCGCCCTGGACTCCCCCCGAGGAGCTTTCTTT.

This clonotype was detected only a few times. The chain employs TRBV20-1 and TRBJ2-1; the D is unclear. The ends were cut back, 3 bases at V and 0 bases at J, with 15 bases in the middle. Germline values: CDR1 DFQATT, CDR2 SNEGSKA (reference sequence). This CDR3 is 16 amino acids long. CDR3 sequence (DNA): TGCAGTGCTAGCGTTCTGCGAGCGAGCTCCTACAATGAGCAGTTCTTC. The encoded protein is CSASVLRASSYNEQFF.

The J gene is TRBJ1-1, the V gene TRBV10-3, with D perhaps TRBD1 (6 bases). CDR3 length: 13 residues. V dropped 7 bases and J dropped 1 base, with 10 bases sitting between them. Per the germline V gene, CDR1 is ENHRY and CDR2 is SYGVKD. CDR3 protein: CAIKGHQNTEAFF. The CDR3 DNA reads TGTGCCATCAAGGGACACCAGAACACTGAAGCTTTCTTT.

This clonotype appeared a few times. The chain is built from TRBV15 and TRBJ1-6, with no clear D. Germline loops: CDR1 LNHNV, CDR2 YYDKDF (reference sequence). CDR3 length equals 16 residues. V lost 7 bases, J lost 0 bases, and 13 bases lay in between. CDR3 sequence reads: CATTLQTSSYNSPLHF. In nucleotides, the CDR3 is TGTGCCACCACCTTACAGACGAGCTCCTATAATTCACCCCTCCACTTT.

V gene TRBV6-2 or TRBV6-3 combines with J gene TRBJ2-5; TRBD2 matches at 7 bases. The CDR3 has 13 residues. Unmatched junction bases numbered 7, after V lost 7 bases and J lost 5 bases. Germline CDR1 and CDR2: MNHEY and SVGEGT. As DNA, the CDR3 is TGTGCCAGCACGCCTAGCGGAAAGGAGACCCAGTACTTC. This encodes CASTPSGKETQYF.

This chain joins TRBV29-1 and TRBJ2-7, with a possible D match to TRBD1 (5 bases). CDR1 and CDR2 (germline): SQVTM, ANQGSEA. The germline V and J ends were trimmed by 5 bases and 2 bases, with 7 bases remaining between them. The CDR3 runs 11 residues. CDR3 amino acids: CSVSRAYEQYF. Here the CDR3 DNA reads TGCAGCGTTTCCAGGGCCTACGAGCAGTACTTC.

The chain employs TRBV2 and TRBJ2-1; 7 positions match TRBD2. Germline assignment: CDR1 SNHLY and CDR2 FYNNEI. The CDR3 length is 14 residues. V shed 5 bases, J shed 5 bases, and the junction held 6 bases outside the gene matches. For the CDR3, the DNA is TGTGCCAGCAGTCGGGAGCGGGGAGACAATGAGCAGTTCTTC. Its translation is CASSRERGDNEQFF.

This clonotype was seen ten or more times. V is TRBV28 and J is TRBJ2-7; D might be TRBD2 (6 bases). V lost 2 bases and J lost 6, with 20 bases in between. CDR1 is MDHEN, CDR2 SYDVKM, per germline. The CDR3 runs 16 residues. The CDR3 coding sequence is TGTGCCAGCAGTTTACTCGGGACTCCGGGCATCGGCGAGCAGTACTTC. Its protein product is CASSLLGTPGIGEQYF.

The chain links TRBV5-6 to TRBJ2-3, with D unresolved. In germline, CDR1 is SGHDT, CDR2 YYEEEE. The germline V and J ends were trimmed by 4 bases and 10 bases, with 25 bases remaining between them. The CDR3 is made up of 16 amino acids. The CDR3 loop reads CASSPPSRSMNVAQYF. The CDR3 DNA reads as TGTGCCAGCAGCCCGCCGTCCAGGAGTATGAATGTTGCGCAGTATTTT.

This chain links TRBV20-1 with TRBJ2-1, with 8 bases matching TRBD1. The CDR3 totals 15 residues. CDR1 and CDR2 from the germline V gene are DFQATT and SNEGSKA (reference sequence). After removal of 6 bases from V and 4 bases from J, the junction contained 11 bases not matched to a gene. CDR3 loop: CSALPGQVPYNEQFF. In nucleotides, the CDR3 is TGCAGTGCACTCCCGGGACAGGTACCTTACAATGAGCAGTTCTTC.

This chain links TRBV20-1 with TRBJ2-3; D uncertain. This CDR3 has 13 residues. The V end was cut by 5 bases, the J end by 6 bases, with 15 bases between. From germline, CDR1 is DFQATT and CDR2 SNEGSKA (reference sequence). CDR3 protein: CSAPERPWDTQYF. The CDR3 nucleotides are TGCAGTGCTCCTGAAAGACCATGGGATACGCAGTATTTT.

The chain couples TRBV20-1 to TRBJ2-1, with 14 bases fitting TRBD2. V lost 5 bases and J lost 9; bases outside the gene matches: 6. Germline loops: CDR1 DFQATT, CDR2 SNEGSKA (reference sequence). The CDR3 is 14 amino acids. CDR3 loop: CSARTSGRRIEQFF. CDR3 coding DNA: TGCAGTGCTCGGACTAGCGGGAGGAGAATTGAGCAGTTCTTC.

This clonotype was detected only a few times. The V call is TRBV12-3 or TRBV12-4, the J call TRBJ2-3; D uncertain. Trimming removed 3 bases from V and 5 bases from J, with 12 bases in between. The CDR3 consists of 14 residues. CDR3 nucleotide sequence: TGTGCCAGCAGTTTTATCAGGCAGCAAGATACGCAGTATTTT. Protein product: CASSFIRQQDTQYF.

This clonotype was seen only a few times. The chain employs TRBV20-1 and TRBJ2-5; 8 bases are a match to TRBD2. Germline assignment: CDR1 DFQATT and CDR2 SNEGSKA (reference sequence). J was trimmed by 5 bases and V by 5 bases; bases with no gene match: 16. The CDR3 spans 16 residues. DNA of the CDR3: TGCAGTGCTGGAGGAGTACTAGCGGCGGCTGGGGAGACCCAGTACTTC. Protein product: CSAGGVLAAAGETQYF.

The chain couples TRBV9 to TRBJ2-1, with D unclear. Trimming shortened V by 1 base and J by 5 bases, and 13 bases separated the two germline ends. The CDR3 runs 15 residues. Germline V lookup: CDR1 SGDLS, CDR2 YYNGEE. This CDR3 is CASSVSVFSDNEQFF. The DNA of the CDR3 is TGTGCCAGCAGCGTAAGTGTGTTTAGTGACAATGAGCAGTTCTTC.

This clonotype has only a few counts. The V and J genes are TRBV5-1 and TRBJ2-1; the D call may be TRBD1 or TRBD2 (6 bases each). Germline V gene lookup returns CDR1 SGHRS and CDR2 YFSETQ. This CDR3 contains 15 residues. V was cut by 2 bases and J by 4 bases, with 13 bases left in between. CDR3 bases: TGCGCCAGCAGCTTTGGAGGGGGACATTACAATGAGCAGTTCTTC. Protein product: CASSFGGGHYNEQFF.